The clone carrying this TCR beta chain came up a few times. Its antigen is unknown. The sample originates from a study of CD8 T cells in ankylosing spondylitis. Study-wide points: For ankylosing spondylitis blood, a TCR beta motif of about 8 highly homologous variants appeared characteristic. Earlier reports found some motif variants in synovial fluid and blood in reactive arthritis.

Quantitative molecular-barcoded 5'-RACE generated the TCR beta libraries. TCRdb reanalysed the 5' RACE reads using MiXCR and keeps one entry per CDR3 protein. Of over 400,000 distinct CDR3 sequences in the sample, roughly a quarter were seen once. Trimming took off 0 bases at V and 7 bases at J, with 12 bases between the two ends. The germline V gene has CDR1 MNHEY and CDR2 SMNVEV (reference sequence). The CDR3 is 14 amino acids. Sample: blood, either unsorted or a sorted T cell fraction (not recorded which). This clonotype originated in a male donor with ankylosing spondylitis. The chain links TRBV27 to TRBJ2-5, with D tentatively TRBD2 (5 bases). The CDR3 here is CASSLSWQAGTQYF. CDR3 sequence (DNA): TGTGCCAGCAGTTTATCGTGGCAGGCGGGGACCCAGTACTTC.